This T cell receptor beta chain was identified during a study of shared clonotypes between healthy human individuals. Investigators spread the genomic DNA of each subset evenly over several immunoSEQ plates. The table came from immunoSEQ multiplex PCR; TCRdb's copy has only in-frame clones and leaves some out. The sample shows 1.4 million to 1.5 million clones, around 95% of them seen only once. To note about this clone: Its antigen is still unknown.

Whole-study results and caveats: It was anticipated that sequencing depth would influence how many clonotypes donors shared. Generally, naive subsets (rather than memory subsets) showed larger estimated richness.

This receptor was identified in a man aged 30 to 45 in good health. The source material was naive CD4+ T cells sorted from blood. Subset in this sample: CD45RA+ positively selected.

CDR3 nucleotides: TGTGCCAGCAGCCCTTATTCCGGGACAGGGACCTACTCTGGGGCCAACGTCCTGACTTTC. Its translation is CASSPYSGTGTYSGANVLTF. The chain has TRBV14 and TRBJ2-6; 9 nucleotides align to TRBD1. V lost 4 bases, J lost 0 bases, and 13 bases stayed unmatched. Per the germline V gene, CDR1 is SGHDN and CDR2 is FVKESK. CDR3 length: 20 residues.